This T cell receptor (beta chain) was observed in a study of control samples from healthy donors and cancer patients. Per the germline V gene, CDR1 is LGHDT and CDR2 is YNNKEL (reference sequence). CDR3 size: 16 residues. V lost 4 bases and J lost 4; bases outside the gene matches: 8. Repertoires were generated with immunoSEQ multiplex PCR, while TCRdb's copy carries only in-frame clones and drops some. There are under 200,000 clones in the sample; 91% occur only once, and less than 1.6% lies in the top ten. The TCR was taken from a woman between 25 and 40 years old in good health. The sample consisted of blood. The gene calls are TRBV3-1 (or the pseudogene TRBV3-2) and TRBJ2-1; 9 nucleotides agree with TRBD1. In nucleotides, the CDR3 is TGTGCCAGCAGCCCAGCCGGGACAGGGTCTTACAATGAGCAGTTCTTC. Translating gives CASSPAGTGSYNEQFF.